This T cell receptor (beta chain) was identified during a study of cytomegalovirus exposure and HLA in healthy donors. Trimming removed 1 base from V and 10 bases from J; junction bases left unmatched: 6. Germline CDR1 reads SQVTM; CDR2 reads ANQGSEA. This CDR3 comprises 13 residues. 60 Vbeta and 13 Jbeta primers were used in PCR. The table came from immunoSEQ multiplex PCR; TCRdb's copy has only in-frame clones and leaves some out. The sample includes more than 150,000 clones, around 80% seen only once; the top ten take around 1.5%. This rearrangement joins TRBV29-1 to TRBJ1-4, with TRBD1 identical over 7 bases. Sequences were obtained from PBMCs. The TCR comes from a middle-aged man in good health and CMV-seronegative. CDR3 residues: CSVEGDRDGKLFF. CDR3 sequence (DNA): TGCAGCGTTGAAGGAGACAGGGACGGAAAACTGTTTTTT.